This TCR beta chain was sequenced in a study of cytomegalovirus exposure and HLA in healthy donors. From germline, CDR1 is KGHSH and CDR2 LQKENI. Germline trimming cut 5 bases from V and 8 bases from J; bases unmatched to any gene: 12. The CDR3 is made up of 15 amino acids. Study outcomes and limitations: Both high specificity and high sensitivity reportedly marked the classifier's diagnosis of cytomegalovirus status. The likely explanation for a cluster of highly shared sequence variants was sequencing artifact. Researchers reported from a later analysis that most CMV-associated TCR beta chains appeared HLA-restricted.

The PCR ran on 60 Vbeta and 13 Jbeta primers. The method was immunoSEQ multiplex PCR; TCRdb's version includes in-frame clones alone and lacks a portion of them. The data contain about 140,000 clones, approximately 90% of them singletons. A note on this clone: Its specificity is unknown.

This chain links TRBV18 with TRBJ2-1; TRBD1 matches 7 bases. Sequencing was performed on PBMCs. This sequence was found in a woman in her twenties or thirties in good health and CMV-seronegative. CDR3 amino acids: CASSTRTGGRDEQFF. The CDR3 DNA sequence: TGTGCCAGCTCAACACGGACAGGTGGTAGAGATGAGCAGTTCTTC.